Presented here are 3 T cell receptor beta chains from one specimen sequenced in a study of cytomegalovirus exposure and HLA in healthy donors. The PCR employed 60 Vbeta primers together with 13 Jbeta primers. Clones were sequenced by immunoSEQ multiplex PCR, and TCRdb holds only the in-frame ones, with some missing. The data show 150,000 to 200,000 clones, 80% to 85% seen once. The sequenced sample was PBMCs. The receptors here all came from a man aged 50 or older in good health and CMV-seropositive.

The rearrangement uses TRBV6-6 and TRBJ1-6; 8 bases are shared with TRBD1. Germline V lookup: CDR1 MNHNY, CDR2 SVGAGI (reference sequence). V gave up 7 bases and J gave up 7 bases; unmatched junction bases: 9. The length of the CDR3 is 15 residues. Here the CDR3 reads CASTFLRQGNSPLHF. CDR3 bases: TGTGCCAGCACCTTTCTTCGACAGGGGAATTCACCCCTCCACTTT.

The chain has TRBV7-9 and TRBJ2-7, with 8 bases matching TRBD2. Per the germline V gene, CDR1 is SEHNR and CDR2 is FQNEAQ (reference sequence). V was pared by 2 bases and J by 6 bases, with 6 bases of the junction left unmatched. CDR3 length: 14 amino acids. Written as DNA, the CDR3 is TGTGCCAGCAGCTTAACGCGGGAGGATGGCGAGCAGTACTTC. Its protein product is CASSLTREDGEQYF.

The CDR3 spells CASSHWGQKITDTQYF. DNA for the CDR3: TGCGCCAGCAGCCACTGGGGACAAAAAATAACAGATACGCAGTATTTT. The chain links TRBV4-1 to TRBJ2-3; maybe TRBD1 (6 bases). The CDR3 runs to 16 residues. The V end was cut by 3 bases, the J end by 3 bases, with 16 bases between. The germline CDR1 and CDR2 sequences are MGHRA and YSYEKL.